The T cell receptor beta chain under discussion was sequenced for a study of blood T cell repertoires in COVID-19. CDR3 length: 15 residues. Germline V lookup: CDR1 LNHDA, CDR2 SQIVND (reference sequence). V lost 1 base and J lost 8, with 15 bases in between. Sequencing was performed with immunoSEQ multiplex PCR; in TCRdb, only in-frame clones are kept and a portion is missing. The data contain roughly 140,000 clones, more than 75% of them seen just once; the ten biggest clones take up around 5%. V and J are TRBV19 and TRBJ2-1; tentative D call: TRBD2 (7 bases). The sequence came from a human donor in a cohort sampled during active COVID-19. The specimen was peripheral blood. CDR3 DNA sequence: TGTGCCAGTAGTATAGTCTGGGGGGGCTCGGATGAGCAGTTCTTC. Protein: CASSIVWGGSDEQFF. Using reference TRBV19 and TRBJ2-1 for the parts outside the CDR3, the full variable domain is DGGITQSPKYLFRKEGQNVTLSCEQNLNHDAMYWYRQDPGQGLRLIYYSQIVNDFQKGDIAEGYSVSREKKESFPLTVTSAQKNPTAFYLCASSIVWGGSDEQFFGPGTRLTVL.